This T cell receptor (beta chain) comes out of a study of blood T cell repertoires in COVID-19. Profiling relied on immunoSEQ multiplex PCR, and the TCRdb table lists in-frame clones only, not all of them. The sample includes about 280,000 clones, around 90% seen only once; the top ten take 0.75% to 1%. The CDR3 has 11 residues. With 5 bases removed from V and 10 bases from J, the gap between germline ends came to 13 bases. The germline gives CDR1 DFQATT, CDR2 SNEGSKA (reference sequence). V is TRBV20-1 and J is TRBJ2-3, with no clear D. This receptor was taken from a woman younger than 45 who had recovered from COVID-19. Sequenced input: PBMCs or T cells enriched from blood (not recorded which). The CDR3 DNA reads TGCAGTGCTGGATTCTCAGGCGCGCAGTATTTT. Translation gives CSAGFSGAQYF.